This record covers a single T cell receptor (beta chain). The sample is drawn from a study of blood T cell repertoires in COVID-19. Study details: The study drew acute and convalescent COVID-19 samples from the United States, Italy and Spain. Sources were T cells, B-cell-depleted T cells, or PBMCs; the material itself was cDNA or gDNA.

The CDR3 is 13 amino acids. V lost 8 bases and J lost 5; bases outside the gene matches: 8. Germline CDR1 is LNHDA and CDR2 is SQIVND (reference sequence). How the authors handled the data: Reference gene primer amplification gave estimated nucleated cell counts. The table came from immunoSEQ multiplex PCR; TCRdb's copy has only in-frame clones and leaves some out. The V and J calls and clone size are taken from that table; D and trimming were inferred from the DNA. The repertoire holds about 490,000 clones, 70% to 90% seen once, with roughly 3.1% in the top ten. Sequences were obtained from peripheral blood. The receptor was isolated from a human donor in a cohort sampled during active COVID-19. This chain connects TRBV19 to TRBJ2-5, with 7 positions matching TRBD1. The CDR3 region has the DNA TGTGCCAGTTCGACAGGGTGGGATGAGACCCAGTACTTC. Translating it yields CASSTGWDETQYF. Variable domain in full (rest from reference TRBV19 and TRBJ2-5): DGGITQSPKYLFRKEGQNVTLSCEQNLNHDAMYWYRQDPGQGLRLIYYSQIVNDFQKGDIAEGYSVSREKKESFPLTVTSAQKNPTAFYLCASSTGWDETQYFGPGTRLLVL.